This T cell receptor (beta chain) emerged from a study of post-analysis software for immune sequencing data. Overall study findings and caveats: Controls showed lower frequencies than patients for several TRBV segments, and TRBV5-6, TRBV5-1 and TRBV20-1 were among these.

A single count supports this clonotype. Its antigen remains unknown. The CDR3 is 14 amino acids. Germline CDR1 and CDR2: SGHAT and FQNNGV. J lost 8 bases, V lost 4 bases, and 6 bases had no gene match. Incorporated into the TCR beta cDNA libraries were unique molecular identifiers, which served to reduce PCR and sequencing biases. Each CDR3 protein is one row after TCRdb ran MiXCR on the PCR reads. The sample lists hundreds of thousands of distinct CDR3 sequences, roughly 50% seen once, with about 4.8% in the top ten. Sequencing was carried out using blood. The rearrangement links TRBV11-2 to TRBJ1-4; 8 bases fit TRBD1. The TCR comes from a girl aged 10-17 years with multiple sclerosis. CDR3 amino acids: CASSSQGGWEKLFF. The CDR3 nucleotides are TGTGCCAGCAGCTCACAGGGGGGTTGGGAAAAACTGTTTTTT.